This is a list of T cell receptor beta chains from one sample in a study of vaccination effects on CD4 cells after COVID-19. For these receptors, no antigen is known. Repertoires were generated with immunoSEQ multiplex PCR, while TCRdb's copy carries only in-frame clones and drops some. Of 35,000 to 55,000 clones detected, 70% to 80% appear once; the ten largest clones hold about a tenth. This sample comprised CD4+ T cells from PBMCs cultured with SARS-CoV-2 spike peptides, obtained before COVID-19 vaccination. These receptors came from a human donor who received a COVID-19 vaccine. Both conserved end residues are part of each CDR3. Each record gives: clone size, CDR3 length, V gene, J gene, D gene, CDR3 protein, CDR3 DNA. D genes are given only for firm matches. Part of the rows lack a size; the others show once, few, many or a class for expanded clones.

-	13	TRBV7-2	TRBJ1-5	-	CASSLDRNQPQHF	TGTGCCAGCAGCTTAGATAGGAATCAGCCCCAGCATTTT
-	14	TRBV3-1/TRBV3-2	TRBJ1-1	-	CASSQDEWNTEAFF	TGTGCCAGCAGCCAAGATGAATGGAACACTGAAGCTTTCTTT
-	15	TRBV6-4	TRBJ2-4	TRBD2	CASSDSGVAKNIQYF	TGTGCCAGCAGTGACAGCGGGGTTGCCAAAAACATTCAGTACTTC
once	14	TRBV6-2/TRBV6-3	TRBJ1-2	TRBD1	CASSFTGGVYGYTF	TGTGCCAGCAGTTTTACAGGGGGCGTCTATGGCTACACCTTC
-	13	TRBV6-5	TRBJ2-5	TRBD2	CASSYWERGAEYF	TGTGCCAGCAGTTACTGGGAGCGGGGGGCCGAGTACTTC
-	13	TRBV2	TRBJ1-2	-	CASSERSFGGYTF	TGTGCCAGCAGTGAACGGAGCTTCGGGGGCTACACCTTC
few	20	TRBV6-4	TRBJ1-5	-	CASSDLNRPTATYSNQPQHF	TGTGCCAGCAGTGACTTGAACAGACCGACAGCGACTTATAGCAATCAGCCCCAGCATTTT
-	13	TRBV3-1/TRBV3-2	TRBJ2-5	TRBD2	CASSLAGGETQYF	TGTGCCAGCAGTCTAGCGGGGGGCGAGACCCAGTACTTC
-	16	TRBV24-1	TRBJ2-1	TRBD1	CATSDSGQGAHNEQFF	TGTGCCACCAGTGACTCTGGACAGGGGGCGCACAATGAGCAGTTCTTC
few	16	TRBV4-3	TRBJ1-2	-	CASSHPGQGIAYGYTF	TGCGCCAGCAGCCACCCGGGGCAGGGAATCGCATATGGCTACACCTTC
-	16	TRBV3-1/TRBV3-2	TRBJ2-3	-	CASSQDFGANTDTQYF	TGTGCCAGCAGCCAAGATTTCGGGGCTAATACAGATACGCAGTATTTT
-	16	TRBV7-2	TRBJ1-1	-	CASSLIGGRMNTEAFF	TGTGCCAGCAGCCTTATAGGGGGGCGGATGAACACTGAAGCTTTCTTT
-	14	TRBV6-2/TRBV6-3	TRBJ1-2	-	CASSYLVGTYGYTF	TGTGCCAGCAGTTACCTCGTTGGCACATATGGCTACACCTTC
once	15	TRBV7-2	TRBJ1-2	-	CASSPQTGANYGYTF	TGTGCCAGCAGCCCCCAGACAGGCGCGAACTATGGCTACACCTTC
once	18	TRBV5-6	TRBJ1-5	TRBD1	CASSLEDLRDRLNQPQHF	TGTGCCAGCAGCTTGGAAGACCTACGGGACAGGCTTAATCAGCCCCAGCATTTT
-	13	TRBV6-6	TRBJ1-2	-	CASSSADSSGYTF	TGTGCCAGCAGTTCTGCGGACAGTTCCGGCTACACCTTC
-	15	TRBV6-4	TRBJ1-2	-	CASSDTGTGRYGYTF	TGTGCCAGCAGTGACACAGGCACGGGACGCTATGGCTACACCTTC
-	14	TRBV4-3	TRBJ1-2	TRBD1	CASSQGQGSYGYTF	TGCGCCAGCAGCCAAGGACAGGGGAGCTATGGCTACACCTTC
-	11	TRBV21-1	TRBJ1-1	-	CASIGGTEAFF	TGTGCCAGCATCGGGGGCACTGAAGCTTTCTTT